This TCR beta chain was recorded in a study of blood T cells in healthy people across ages. A J-beta primer mix and a sample-barcoded 5' primer were used in a second PCR of about 7 to 12 cycles. One entry per CDR3 protein results from TCRdb running MiXCR on the 5' RACE reads. The repertoire includes 1.4 million to 1.5 million distinct CDR3 sequences, about 43% of them detected once, and roughly 7.9% sits in the top ten. V was trimmed by 5 bases and J by 3 bases, leaving 17 bases between them. The CDR3 extends over 15 amino acids. Germline CDR1 MNHEY, CDR2 SVGEGT. J is TRBJ2-7 and V is TRBV6-2 or TRBV6-3; no definite D call. Material: blood. The TCR was taken from a woman aged 18 to 35 in good health. Here the CDR3 reads CASSLPPAYFYEQYF. The CDR3 DNA reads as TGTGCCAGCAGTCTTCCCCCAGCCTACTTCTACGAGCAGTACTTC.